This T cell receptor (beta chain) originates from a study of beta chain features in type 1 diabetes listed by TCRdb under 2018. Broadly, across the study: Patients and healthy donors did not differ in mean age, gender distribution, total cell number or subset yield. Naive and central memory subsets were obtained from all 30 or so donors, but regulatory and stem cell-like memory subsets were isolated from only 8 patients and roughly eight healthy donors. The study compared TCRB repertoires of sorted circulating CD4+ T cell subsets between recently diagnosed type 1 diabetes patients and matched healthy donors. A total of under 140,000,000 sorted cells were examined across all samples, and the number of cells per subset was strongly correlated with RNA yield. What the work shows at the level of the full study, not this receptor alone: Type 1 diabetes patients showed a moderate but significant shortening of TCRB CDR3 length in all four CD4+ subsets. Naive, central memory and regulatory TCRB repertoires appeared to be more alike among patients than among healthy donors. HLA sub-analyses involved small numbers of individuals, so any influence of HLA type on TCRB rearrangement remained unresolved. Because cDNA was sequenced instead of genomic DNA, highly expressing activated cells could be over-represented, though the groups showed no difference in activation or CD3 levels. At VDJ recombination sites, patients with type 1 diabetes made fewer insertions and deleted more nucleotides, a pattern implying thymic rearrangement abnormalities. PCR might favor shorter templates, but patient and control samples were amplified and corrected together, so any skew would affect both groups equally.

The entire amount of isolated RNA was reverse transcribed using the High Capacity cDNA Reverse Transcription Kit, so the sequenced TCRB transcripts were expressed ones. Deep immunoSEQ sequencing was performed on naive, central memory and regulatory T cell samples, with an average of around 3.4 million total reads per sample. After sorted cells were lysed in RLT buffer, RNA was extracted with DNase-treated RNeasy Micro or Mini kits, with the choice depending on cell number. Each cell subset was processed on its own to prevent cross-contamination, while patient and healthy donor samples were processed together. TCRB sequences were amplified from cDNA with the immunoSEQ multiplex PCR, producing 87-bp fragments spanning the CDR3 region. Sequencing of the amplicons was done on the Illumina HiSeq platform. The source study handled its data this way. PCR bias was computationally corrected using synthetic template baselines, reads within Hamming distance 2 were collapsed, and singletons that could not be merged were discarded. Reads were aligned against IMGT to assign V, D and J genes, CDR3 length and insertions or deletions at six rearrangement sites. Within each subset, clonotype counts were normalized to sorted cell number, after which true diversity and Gini coefficients were computed with the tcR R package. The overlap coefficient, calculated on TCRB nucleotide sequences, was used to measure repertoire sharing. Out-of-frame TCRB sequences from naive cells were analyzed to stand in for the pre-selection repertoire. TCRdb took over this immuneACCESS table, retaining in-frame rearrangements with V and J assigned. Such tables are incomplete; in checked studies, under half of the missing clones stem from an unresolved V gene, and the remainder is unexplained. For V, J and clone size, that table is used; D and trimming come from the DNA. This sample is represented by a few hundred thousand clones; roughly 25% of them were singletons. The ten largest make up about 0.011% of the sample.

This clone occurred a few times. No cognate antigen has been identified for it. Base qualities are not recorded, but no much larger clone differs from it by a single base. Each donor gave one peripheral blood draw, averaging roughly 0.11 L, which was collected into heparinised tubes. Naive, central memory, regulatory and stem cell-like memory CD4+ T cells were sorted on a BD FACSAria II using a panel including CD45RO, CCR7, CD25, CD127, CD95 and CD27. All sorted populations exceeded 95% purity. PBMCs were separated immediately by Lymphoprep density gradient centrifugation and were stained directly, without being cultured. To minimize batch effects, samples were stained and sorted in pairs, one healthy donor with one patient per experiment. The sample comprised naive CD4+ T cells from blood. In the paper's terms, the cell subset or site label means: true naive CD4+ T cells. The source of this sequence is a woman in her 30s with type 1 diabetes.

The nucleotide sequence is TGTGCCAGCAGCGTTTTGGGGGACACCTACAATGAGCAGTTCTTC. This gives the protein CASSVLGDTYNEQFF. This sequence uses TRBV9 and TRBJ2-1; tentative D gene TRBD1, with 6 bases matching. Via the germline V gene, CDR1 is SGDLS and CDR2 YYNGEE. V is clipped by 2 bases and J by 2 bases, and the sequence between their germline boundaries is 11 bases long. CDR3 length: 15 amino acids, cysteine to phenylalanine. Of all the DNA, just the CDR3 is kept, 45 bases in frame from base 1.